The sequence of this T cell receptor (beta chain) was determined in a study of vaccination and CD4 T cells after COVID-19 (dated by TCRdb to 2021 to 2024). For the wider study: Every convalescent patient had a positive nasal swab PCR test for SARS-CoV-2, with mild disease in about 9 patients and severe disease in one. Post-COVID blood samples were collected from convalescent patients a median of approximately 93 days after diagnosis, with a range of about 30 to 180 days. Two doses of either the Pfizer-BioNTech BNT162b2 vaccine (n=8) or the Moderna mRNA-1273 vaccine (n=2) were administered to participants. Control cultures used a CEFX viral epitope pool as positive control, an HIV-1 Nef peptide pool as negative control, or no peptide. The spike-specific CD4+ TCR repertoire was compared before and after mRNA vaccination in under 11 COVID-19 convalescent patients and a few infection-naive healthy vaccine recipients. Six males and four females were included in the convalescent cohort, with two Hispanic individuals, seven Caucasians, two Asians and one multiracial person represented. Post-vaccine blood samples were taken a median of 72 days after the second vaccine dose, with a range of about 13 to 250 days. Culture stimuli were overlapping spike peptide pools from SARS-CoV-2 and from the common cold coronaviruses HCoV-NL63, HCoV-OC43 and HCoV-229E.

The study at large found these results: In convalescent patients, a median around 90% of post-vaccine SARS-CoV-2-reactive clones were detected only after vaccination, suggesting vaccine-specific priming. Nearly all vaccine-specific clones in convalescent patients (304 of 307) were mono-reactive for SARS-CoV-2 spike rather than cross-reactive with common cold coronaviruses. The number of convalescent patients in the study was relatively small, and the study did not examine early timepoints following natural infection. The median number of SARS-CoV-2-reactive clonotypes rose from roughly 20 after infection to roughly 38 after vaccination, but the change was not significant.

What this sample's treatment or condition label stands for: roughly 10-day PBMC culture with coronavirus spike peptide pools or control peptides (ViraFEST assay). The ViraFEST assay, used in the study, expanded antigen-specific T cells with peptide pools and then identified the expanded clonotypes through TCR sequencing. Positive SARS-CoV-2 PCR tests in the convalescent patients dated from March to December 2020, before Alpha, Beta and Delta variants emerged in the United States. PBMCs were cultured at 1.5 million to 2.5 million per well in IMDM supplemented with approximately 5.4% human AB serum and about 9.6 IU/ml IL-2, with around 10 ug/ml peptide pools added. On days 3 and 7, half of the culture medium was replaced with fresh IL-2-containing medium. Once the cells had been in culture for around nine days, the EasySep CD4+ T cell isolation kit was used to isolate CD4+ T cells by negative selection. Ficoll-Paque Plus gradient centrifugation was used to isolate PBMCs from whole blood, and the isolated PBMCs were then either used fresh or cryopreserved at -140C. Each culture condition was generally run in triplicate wells.

In the case of this clonotype: Its antigen is still unknown. Base-call qualities are not available, and no considerably larger clone is one nucleotide away.

The method behind the library was PCR. TCR sequencing of DNA from cultured CD4+ T cells used the Oncomine TCR Beta short-read assay at the Johns Hopkins FTIC core. Genomic DNA was extracted from the cultured CD4+ T cells with the QIAamp micro DNA kit. Oncomine TCR Beta libraries from cultured CD4+ T cells were pooled using unique dual indexes and sequenced on an Illumina iSeq 100. In the original analysis: Non-productive sequences were filtered out, and CDR3s that did not start with C, did not end with F or W, or were shorter than 7 amino acids were discarded. The MANAFEST web application identified antigen-specific clonotypes by comparing peptide-stimulated wells against reference wells and other culture wells. An FDR below 0.05, an odds ratio above 5, and a productive frequency above 0.1% in at least two of three replicate wells were required for clones to be considered positive. Cross-reactive clonotypes were defined as significantly expanded in both SARS-CoV-2 spike wells and at least one common cold coronavirus spike condition. Similarity between CDR3 sequences was evaluated in R version 3.6.1 using Levenshtein distances (stringdist) and unrooted phylogenetic trees (ape). The public reads were run again by TCRdb, first through fastp at Q25 and then through MiXCR, and only productive beta chains were kept. When rows share a CDR3 protein, they turn into one entry using the most common DNA and genes. Here the V and J calls rest on TCRdb's processing, not on the authors' analysis. For this sample there are 8,500 to 14,000 distinct CDR3 sequences; approximately 40% appear just once. The biggest ten clones account for 25% to 35% of the sample.

Sequenced input: CD4+ T cells from blood, cultured in vitro. The source of this sequence is a human donor who had recovered from COVID-19.

Read as DNA, the sequence is TGCGCCAGCAGCCAAGATTTCGGAGCCGCAGATACGCAGTATTTT. Its amino acids are CASSQDFGAADTQYF. Rearrangement joined TRBV4-3 to TRBJ2-3; the D gene remains uncertain. Counted from cysteine to phenylalanine, this CDR3 has 15 amino acids. Just CDR3 DNA is preserved here, 45 bases in frame from base 1. V was cut back by 0 bases and J by 4 bases, leaving a gap of 11 bases between them. CDR1 and CDR2, per the germline V gene, are LGHNA and YSLEER.